This TCR beta chain is from a study of cytomegalovirus exposure and HLA in healthy donors. Study summary: Prior work identified 120 million or so unique TCR beta sequences in 150 million to 200 million T cells.

Concerning this clone: Its antigen is currently unknown.

13 Jbeta primers and 60 Vbeta primers were used for the PCR. TCRdb's copy holds only in-frame clones and misses some; the assay was immunoSEQ multiplex PCR. The sample has roughly 170,000 clones, roughly 80% seen once. Study-level findings and limits: Analyses of presence/absence relied on an assumption of roughly uniform sequencing depth across donors. In a later analysis, donors in an Asian-associated ancestry cluster reportedly had fewer N-insertions in productive TCRs than the cohort mean.

Germline V gene lookup returns CDR1 SGHTA and CDR2 FQGNSA. The CDR3 contains 15 residues. Trimming removed 5 bases at V and 0 bases at J, with 11 bases between. The material sequenced was PBMCs. This chain joins TRBV7-2 and TRBJ1-3; D is ambiguous. The origin of this receptor is a young woman in good health and CMV-seronegative. The CDR3 here is CASSLLLSSGNTIYF. For the CDR3, the DNA is TGTGCCAGCAGCCTACTCCTCTCCTCTGGAAACACCATATATTTT.